Following are 14 T cell receptor beta chains from one sample sequenced in a study of siplizumab effects on memory and regulatory T cells. Assay: immunoSEQ multiplex PCR; the TCRdb copy retains only in-frame clones and omits some. The sample has tens of thousands of clones, 70% to 80% seen once. Material for sequencing was memory CD4+ T cells sorted from blood. These receptors were taken from a human donor in good health.

V and J are TRBV2 and TRBJ2-7; D is undetermined. CDR3 size: 11 residues. V was shortened by 8 bases and J by 4 bases, with 9 bases between the two germline ends. In germline, CDR1 is SNHLY, CDR2 FYNNEI. CDR3 region: CASVRLYEQYF. The CDR3, as DNA: TGTGCCAGCGTCAGGTTATACGAGCAGTACTTC.

This chain joins TRBV18 and TRBJ2-5; 10 bases are shared with TRBD2. The J call may be mistaken, given a closer DNA end match to TRBJ2-7. Germline CDR1 and CDR2: KGHSH and LQKENI. The CDR3 runs 14 residues. For the CDR3, the DNA is TGTGCCAGCTCGGGGAAGCGGGGGGGCAACGAGCAGTACTTC. It encodes CASSGKRGGNEQYF.

Only a few counts were recorded for this clone. This chain uses TRBV6-1 with TRBJ1-6; possibly TRBD1 for D (5 bases). The V end was cut by 3 bases, the J end by 10 bases, with 10 bases between. From germline, CDR1 is MNHNS and CDR2 SASEGT. The CDR3 runs 13 residues. Here the CDR3 reads CASSEVGGSPLHF. DNA for the CDR3: TGTGCCAGCAGTGAGGTCGGGGGATCACCCCTCCACTTT.

The genes are TRBV21-1 and TRBJ2-7; the listed D gene, TRBD2, was not tested against the DNA. TRBV21-1 is a pseudogene locus. The CDR3 is 15 amino acids. The chain's CDR3 is CAGTFGRLGTYEQYF. CDR3 DNA sequence: TGTGCCGGAACTTTCGGGAGGCTGGGAACCTACGAGCAGTACTTC.

V is TRBV6-1 and J is TRBJ2-5, with D perhaps TRBD1 or TRBD2 (5 bases each). V gave up 5 bases and J gave up 7 bases, with 14 bases separating them. CDR1 MNHNS and CDR2 SASEGT come from the germline V gene. The CDR3 length is 13 residues. The DNA of the CDR3 is TGTGCCAGCAGTCTTCAGGGCAGCGGGACCCAGTACTTC. It yields the protein CASSLQGSGTQYF.

This rearrangement joins TRBV4-1 to TRBJ1-5; D call uncertain. The germline V gene encodes CDR1 MGHRA and CDR2 YSYEKL. CDR3 length: 14 amino acids. V was cut by 3 bases and J by 3 bases, with 9 bases left in between. CDR3 sequence (DNA): TGCGCCAGCAGCCAGGCCTGGAACAATCAGCCCCAGCATTTT. Protein: CASSQAWNNQPQHF.

This chain links TRBV5-1 with TRBJ2-7; D is possibly TRBD2 (6 bases). The V gene's germline CDR1 is SGHRS and CDR2 YFSETQ. Deletions cut 0 bases from V and 3 bases from J, with 19 bases between. The CDR3 extends over 17 amino acids. CDR3 in DNA: TGCGCCAGCAGCTTGGGGGCCGTGGGGCGGGGAAGCTACGAGCAGTACTTC. This sequence encodes CASSLGAVGRGSYEQYF.

The genes are TRBV28 and TRBJ2-3; D possibly corresponds to TRBD2 (5 bases). The germline CDR1 and CDR2 sequences are MDHEN and SYDVKM. The CDR3 is 11 residues long. Trimming stripped 10 bases from V and 4 bases from J, with 9 bases between. The CDR3 bases are TGTGCCACGAGGGAAGCAGATACGCAGTATTTT. Translating it yields CATREADTQYF.

This chain joins TRBV10-3 and TRBJ1-6; D is uncertain. There are 16 residues in the CDR3. Germline-derived CDR1 and CDR2 are ENHRY and SYGVKD. With 4 bases removed from V and 7 bases from J, the gap between germline ends came to 17 bases. Written as DNA, the CDR3 is TGTGCCATCAGTGCTACAGCTCCTACTCAGAATTCACCCCTCCACTTT. Protein: CAISATAPTQNSPLHF.

The chain links TRBV28 to TRBJ2-7; 7 nucleotides match TRBD2. Looked up from germline, CDR1 is MDHEN and CDR2 is SYDVKM. V gave up 6 bases and J gave up 4 bases; unmatched junction bases: 9. The CDR3 consists of 14 residues. The CDR3 sequence is CASRKPGLEYEQYF. For the CDR3, the DNA is TGTGCCAGCAGAAAACCTGGACTAGAGTACGAGCAGTACTTC.

This rearrangement joins TRBV5-6 to TRBJ2-5; a possible D gene is TRBD2 (6 bases). In germline, CDR1 is SGHDT, CDR2 YYEEEE. V was pared by 4 bases and J by 5 bases, with 18 bases between. The CDR3 sequence is 15 residues long. CDR3 bases: TGTGCCAGCAGCGGAGGAGGGATAGGGTTTGAGACCCAGTACTTC. The encoded protein is CASSGGGIGFETQYF. Complete variable domain (other parts from reference TRBV5-6 and TRBJ2-5): DAGVTQSPTHLIKTRGQQVTLRCSPKSGHDTVSWYQQALGQGPQFIFQYYEEEERQRGNFPDRFSGHQFPNYSSELNVNALLLGDSALYLCASSGGGIGFETQYFGPGTRLLVL.

This clone has just a few counts. This chain connects TRBV6-5 to TRBJ2-1; 7 positions agree with TRBD1. Germline V gene lookup returns CDR1 MNHEY and CDR2 SVGAGI. V lost 0 bases, J lost 11 bases, and 10 bases stayed unmatched. CDR3 length: 15 amino acids. CDR3 coding DNA: TGTGCCAGCAGTTACTCGGGCAGGGACAGAAATCAGCAGTTCTTC. This gives the protein CASSYSGRDRNQQFF.

The V call is TRBV28, the J call TRBJ1-2; D unresolved. The V end was cut by 11 bases, the J end by 4 bases, with 17 bases between. Germline CDR1 MDHEN, CDR2 SYDVKM. This CDR3 region has 13 residues. The CDR3 nucleotides read TGTGCCTCTGAGGGCAGACCCTCCTATGGCTACACCTTC. Its protein product is CASEGRPSYGYTF.

The chain joins TRBV11-3 to TRBJ2-5; possibly TRBD1 for D (5 bases). This CDR3 contains 12 residues. Per the germline V gene, CDR1 is SGHNT and CDR2 is YENEEA. The germline V and J ends were trimmed by 0 bases and 9 bases, with 8 bases remaining between them. The CDR3 nucleotides read TGTGCCAGCAGCTTAGATCTAGGGGCCCAGTACTTC. It specifies CASSLDLGAQYF.